Below, 4 T cell receptor beta chains from the same sample are listed, as sequenced in a study of immune characterization of retroperitoneal liposarcoma. TCRdb used MiXCR to reprocess the PCR reads, holding one entry per CDR3 protein. The sample has around 10,000 distinct CDR3 sequences; roughly 25% are singletons. The sample consisted of tumor tissue. The receptors were sampled from a male donor with retroperitoneal liposarcoma.

This clonotype was seen more than once but under ten times. This chain links TRBV12-3 or TRBV12-4 with TRBJ2-1, with 8 bases lining up with TRBD2. The last part of the DNA fits TRBJ2-7 better; the J call may be wrong. The length of the CDR3 is 16 residues. The CDR3: CASSFYRREGHNEQYF. As DNA, the CDR3 is TGTGCCAGCAGTTTCTATCGTCGGGAGGGTCACAATGAGCAGTACTTC.

V usage is TRBV7-6 and J usage is TRBJ2-1; D could derive from TRBD1 or TRBD2 (5 bases each). Per the germline V gene, CDR1 is SGHVS and CDR2 is FNYEAQ. V lost 5 bases to trimming and J lost 0 bases, with 11 bases between them. CDR3 length: 15 residues. CDR3 region: CASSQGRSSYNEQFF. In DNA, the CDR3 is TGTGCCAGCAGCCAGGGACGGAGCTCCTACAATGAGCAGTTCTTC.

This clonotype was seen ten or more times. The genes are TRBV6-1 and TRBJ2-3; 9 bases align to TRBD1. V was pared by 2 bases and J by 6 bases, with 18 bases of the junction left unmatched. Germline V gene lookup returns CDR1 MNHNS and CDR2 SASEGT. There are 19 residues in the CDR3. The CDR3 is CASSEYYSPGTGFADTQYF. Written as DNA, the CDR3 is TGTGCCAGCAGTGAATATTATTCCCCCGGGACAGGGTTTGCGGATACGCAGTATTTT.

The chain combines TRBV7-3 with TRBJ2-1; no clear D. Judging by the DNA end, TRBJ2-7 fits better; the J call may be wrong. The germline V gene has CDR1 SGHTA and CDR2 FQGTGA. This CDR3 is built from 11 residues. The CDR3 nucleotides read TGTGCCAGCAGCTTAGCCGATGAGCAGTACTTC. Amino acids: CASSLADEQYF.